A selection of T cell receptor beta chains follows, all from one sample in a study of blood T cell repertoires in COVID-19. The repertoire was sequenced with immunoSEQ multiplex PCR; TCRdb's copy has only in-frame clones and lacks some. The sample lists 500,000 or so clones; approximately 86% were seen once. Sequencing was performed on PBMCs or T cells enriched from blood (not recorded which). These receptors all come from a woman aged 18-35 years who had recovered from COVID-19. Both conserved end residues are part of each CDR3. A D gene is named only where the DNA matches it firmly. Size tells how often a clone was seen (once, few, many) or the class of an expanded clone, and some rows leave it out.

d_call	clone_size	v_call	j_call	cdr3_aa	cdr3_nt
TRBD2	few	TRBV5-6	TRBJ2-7	CASSSGLAGTYEQYF	TGTGCCAGCAGCTCAGGACTAGCGGGAACCTACGAGCAGTACTTC
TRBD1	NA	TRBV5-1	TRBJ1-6	CASSLVQGNNSPLHF	TGCGCCAGCAGCTTGGTACAGGGGAATAATTCACCCCTCCACTTT
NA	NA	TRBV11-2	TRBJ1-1	CASSLGQGGAFF	TGTGCCAGCAGCTTAGGCCAGGGAGGAGCTTTCTTT
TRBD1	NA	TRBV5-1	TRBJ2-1	CASTQTGNRNEQFF	TGCGCCAGCACACAGACAGGGAATAGGAATGAGCAGTTCTTC
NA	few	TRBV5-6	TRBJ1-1	CASSTTGGYEAFF	TGTGCCAGCAGCACCACTGGAGGGTATGAAGCTTTCTTT
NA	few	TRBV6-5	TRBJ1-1	CASSYMIGGGDTEAFF	TGTGCCAGCAGTTATATGATCGGGGGAGGGGACACTGAAGCTTTCTTT
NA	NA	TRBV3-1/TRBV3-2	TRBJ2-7	CASSQDSRGGGYEQYF	TGTGCCAGCAGCCAAGATTCGAGAGGGGGTGGTTACGAGCAGTACTTC
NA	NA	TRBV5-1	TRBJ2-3	CASALGARDTQYF	TGCGCCAGCGCTCTAGGGGCGAGAGATACGCAGTATTTT
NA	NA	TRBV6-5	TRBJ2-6	CASSYGSSGANVLTF	TGTGCCAGCAGTTACGGGAGCTCTGGGGCCAACGTCCTGACTTTC
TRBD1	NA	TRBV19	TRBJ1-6	CASSIFPQEGARNSPLHF	TGTGCCAGTAGTATCTTTCCTCAAGAGGGGGCGCGGAATTCACCCCTCCACTTT
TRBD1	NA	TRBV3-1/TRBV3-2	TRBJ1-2	CASSQDLGTGGAGGYTF	TGTGCCAGCAGCCAAGATCTGGGGACAGGGGGCGCGGGTGGCTACACCTTC
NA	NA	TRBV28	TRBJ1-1	CASSGPQGGKDEAFF	TGTGCCAGCAGTGGCCCCCAAGGGGGAAAGGATGAAGCTTTCTTT
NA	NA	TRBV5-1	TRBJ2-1	CASSLVGVTEQFF	TGCGCCAGCAGCTTGGTAGGGGTTACTGAGCAGTTCTTC
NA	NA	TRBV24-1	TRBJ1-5	CATSKGTRGQPQHF	TGTGCCACCAGTAAAGGAACGAGAGGACAGCCCCAGCATTTT
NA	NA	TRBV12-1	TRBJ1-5	CASSHSGGGGNQPQHF	TGTGCCAGCAGCCACAGTGGGGGAGGCGGCAATCAGCCCCAGCATTTT
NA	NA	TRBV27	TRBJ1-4	CASSFAGDSEKLFF	TGTGCCAGCAGTTTTGCCGGGGATAGTGAAAAACTGTTTTTT
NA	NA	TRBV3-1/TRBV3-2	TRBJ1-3	CASSQAGSGNTIYF	TGTGCCAGCAGCCAAGCCGGCTCTGGAAACACCATATATTTT
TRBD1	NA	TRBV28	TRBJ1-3	CASSPPIQGIHSGNTIYF	TGTGCCAGCAGTCCCCCCATACAGGGGATCCACTCTGGAAACACCATATATTTT
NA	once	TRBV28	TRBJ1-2	CASRLGGNYGYTF	TGTGCCAGCCGTCTCGGGGGAAACTATGGCTACACCTTC
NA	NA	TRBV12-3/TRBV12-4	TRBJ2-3	CASSLQGRGTQYF	TGTGCCAGCAGTTTACAGGGGAGAGGTACGCAGTATTTT
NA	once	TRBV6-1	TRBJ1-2	CASSESGEDHGYTF	TGTGCCAGCAGTGAATCGGGGGAGGACCATGGCTACACCTTC
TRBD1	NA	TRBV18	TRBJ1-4	CASSHVRDREKLFF	TGTGCCAGCTCACACGTCAGGGACAGAGAAAAACTGTTTTTT
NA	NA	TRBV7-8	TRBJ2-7	CASSLGGLSYEQYF	TGTGCCAGCAGCTTAGGAGGGCTCTCCTACGAGCAGTACTTC
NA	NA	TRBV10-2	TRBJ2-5	CASSASLYRDTQETQYF	TGCGCCAGCAGTGCTTCCTTATACCGGGACACGCAAGAGACCCAGTACTTC
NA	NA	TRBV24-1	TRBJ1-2	CATSDLDMNYGYTF	TGTGCCACCAGTGATTTGGACATGAACTATGGCTACACCTTC
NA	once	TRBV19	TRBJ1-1	CASTSAWNTEAFF	TGTGCCAGTACCAGCGCCTGGAACACTGAAGCTTTCTTT
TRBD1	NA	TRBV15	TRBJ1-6	CATSRGRGTGLSPLHF	TGTGCCACCAGCAGAGGTCGGGGGACAGGGTTGTCACCCCTCCACTTT
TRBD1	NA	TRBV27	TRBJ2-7	CASSLSQGGVEQYF	TGTGCCAGCAGTTTATCACAGGGGGGAGTCGAGCAGTACTTC
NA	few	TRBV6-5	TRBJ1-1	CASSYAPQGGTEAFF	TGTGCCAGCAGTTACGCTCCCCAGGGTGGTACTGAAGCTTTCTTT
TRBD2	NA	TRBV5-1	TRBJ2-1	CASSSFLAGGHNEQFF	TGCGCCAGCAGCTCCTTTCTAGCGGGGGGCCACAATGAGCAGTTCTTC
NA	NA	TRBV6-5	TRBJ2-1	CASSYVGGGNEQFF	TGTGCCAGCAGTTATGTCGGGGGAGGTAATGAGCAGTTCTTC
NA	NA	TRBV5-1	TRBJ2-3	CATSNGDLETDTQYF	TGCGCAACTAGCAACGGGGACTTAGAGACAGATACGCAGTATTTT
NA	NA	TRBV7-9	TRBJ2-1	CASSLRPGRAYNEQFF	TGTGCCAGCAGCTTACGGCCGGGCAGGGCCTACAATGAGCAGTTCTTC
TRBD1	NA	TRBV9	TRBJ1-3	CASSVQQGPGNTIYF	TGTGCCAGCAGCGTCCAACAGGGGCCTGGAAACACCATATATTTT
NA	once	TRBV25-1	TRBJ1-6	CASSVERDNSPLHF	TGTGCCAGCAGTGTGGAGCGAGATAATTCACCCCTCCACTTT
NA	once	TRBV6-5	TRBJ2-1	CASRLTGAYNEQFF	TGTGCCAGCAGGCTGACAGGAGCCTACAATGAGCAGTTCTTC
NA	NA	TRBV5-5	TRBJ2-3	CASSLVPGDTQYF	TGTGCCAGCAGCTTGGTCCCCGGAGATACGCAGTATTTT
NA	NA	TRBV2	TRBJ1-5	CASRSGVWSNQPQHF	TGTGCCAGCAGGTCAGGGGTGTGGAGCAATCAGCCCCAGCATTTT
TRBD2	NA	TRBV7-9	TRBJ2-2	CASSLLAIEELFF	TGTGCCAGCAGCCTACTAGCGATCGAGGAGCTGTTTTTT
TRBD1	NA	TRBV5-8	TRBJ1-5	CASSWGTAYQPQHF	TGTGCCAGCAGCTGGGGGACAGCCTATCAGCCCCAGCATTTT
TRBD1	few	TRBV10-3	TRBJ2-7	CAISPGGRDEQYF	TGTGCCATCAGTCCAGGGGGCAGAGACGAGCAGTACTTC
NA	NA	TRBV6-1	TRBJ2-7	CASSEGGRGEQYF	TGTGCCAGCAGTGAAGGAGGAAGGGGGGAGCAGTACTTC
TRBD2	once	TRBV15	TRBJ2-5	CATTSRRTSPAREETQYF	TGTGCCACCACCTCGAGACGGACTAGCCCGGCAAGGGAGGAGACCCAGTACTTC
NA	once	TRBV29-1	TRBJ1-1	CSARGFTEAFF	TGCAGCGCCCGGGGGTTCACTGAAGCTTTCTTT
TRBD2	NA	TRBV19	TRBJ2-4	CASSPGTSGGAGQYF	TGTGCCAGTAGTCCGGGGACTAGCGGGGGGGCCGGTCAGTACTTC
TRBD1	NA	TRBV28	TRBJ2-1	CASSSPLDRGNEQFF	TGTGCCAGCAGTTCCCCCCTCGACAGGGGTAATGAGCAGTTCTTC
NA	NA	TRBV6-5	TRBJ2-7	CASSYSVGAGSYEQYF	TGTGCCAGCAGTTACTCGGTGGGGGCAGGCTCCTACGAGCAGTACTTC
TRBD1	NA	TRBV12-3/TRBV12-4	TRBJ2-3	CASSKGQEGQYF	TGTGCCAGCAGCAAGGGACAGGAGGGACAGTATTTT
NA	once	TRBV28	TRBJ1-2	CASSTGYGYTF	TGTGCCAGCAGTACAGGGTACGGCTACACCTTC
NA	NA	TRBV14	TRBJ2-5	CASSQVEQEETQYF	TGTGCCAGCAGCCAAGTAGAACAGGAAGAGACCCAGTACTTC
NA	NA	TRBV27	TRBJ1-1	CASSLSGRGYTEAFF	TGTGCCAGCAGTTTATCCGGCAGGGGTTACACTGAAGCTTTCTTT
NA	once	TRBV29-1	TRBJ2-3	CSGEGAGDTQYF	TGCAGCGGTGAAGGCGCCGGAGATACGCAGTATTTT